This TCR beta chain was identified in a study of CD8 T cells in ankylosing spondylitis. Broader study findings: Significant enrichment of disease-linked clones was reportedly seen in matched ankylosing spondylitis synovial fluid. A TCR beta motif of eight highly homologous variants appeared characteristic of ankylosing spondylitis blood. Disease-linked clones had a CD8+ phenotype and relatively low frequency in peripheral blood.

Ten or more counts support this clonotype. Its antigen is unknown. The CDR3 spans 13 residues. CDR1 DFQATT and CDR2 SNEGSKA come from the germline V gene (reference sequence). V gave up 0 bases and J gave up 7 bases, with 13 bases separating them. By quantitative 5'-RACE with molecular barcodes, the TCR beta libraries were made. TCRdb re-analysed the 5' RACE reads in MiXCR, keeping a single row per CDR3 protein. The sample has under 250,000 distinct CDR3 sequences; around 24% are singletons. The TCR comes from a male donor with ankylosing spondylitis or in good health (not recorded which). The specimen sequenced was blood, either unsorted or a sorted T cell fraction (not recorded which). This chain joins TRBV20-1 and TRBJ2-7; no clear D gene. CDR3 loop: CSARDPQATEQYF. The CDR3 coding sequence is TGCAGTGCTAGAGATCCCCAGGCCACTGAGCAGTACTTC.